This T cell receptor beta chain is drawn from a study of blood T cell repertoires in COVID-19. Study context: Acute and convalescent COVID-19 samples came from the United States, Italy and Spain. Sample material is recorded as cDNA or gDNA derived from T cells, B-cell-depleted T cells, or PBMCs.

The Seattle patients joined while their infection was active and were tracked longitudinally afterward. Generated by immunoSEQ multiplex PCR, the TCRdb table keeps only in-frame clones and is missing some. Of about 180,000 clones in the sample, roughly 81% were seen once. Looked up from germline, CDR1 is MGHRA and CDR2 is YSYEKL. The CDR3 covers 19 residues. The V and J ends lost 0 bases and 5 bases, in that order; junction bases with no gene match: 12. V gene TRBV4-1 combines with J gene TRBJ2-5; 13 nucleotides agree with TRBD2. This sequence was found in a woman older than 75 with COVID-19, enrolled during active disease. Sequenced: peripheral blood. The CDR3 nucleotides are TGCGCCAGCAGCCAAGATTTGGGACTAGCGGGGAGGGATGTGGAGACCCAGTACTTC. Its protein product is CASSQDLGLAGRDVETQYF.